The 30 T cell receptor beta chains listed next were all sequenced from one sample in a study of CD4+ T cells in melanoma. Using immunoSEQ multiplex PCR, the repertoire was profiled, and TCRdb retains in-frame clones only, with some absent. The table lists 18,000 or so clones, around 82% of them singletons, with approximately 5% in the top ten. Sample: cells from a culture (not recorded whether cultured in vitro). The receptors were sampled from a human donor with melanoma.

Only one count was recorded for this clone. The gene calls are TRBV5-1 and TRBJ2-2; D not resolved. This CDR3 is 13 amino acids long. Trimming removed 2 bases from V and 7 bases from J, with 9 bases in between. Germline V gives CDR1 SGHRS, CDR2 YFSETQ. This chain's CDR3 is CASSFESYGELFF. CDR3 DNA: TGCGCCAGCAGCTTCGAATCATACGGGGAGCTGTTTTTT.

The rearrangement uses TRBV5-8 and TRBJ2-7, with a tentative D call TRBD1 (5 bases). Trimming cost V 4 bases and J 6 bases, with 20 bases left between them. Germline-derived CDR1 and CDR2 are SGHTS and YDEGEE. This CDR3 region has 15 residues. The CDR3 here is CASSPQGLTSGEQYF. The CDR3 nucleotides are TGTGCCAGCAGCCCTCAGGGCCTCACATCTGGCGAGCAGTACTTC.

This chain links TRBV5-8 with TRBJ1-2, with 7 bases aligning to TRBD1. CDR3 length: 13 residues. Germline V gene sequence: CDR1 SGHTS, CDR2 YDEGEE. Trimming removed 4 bases from V and 4 bases from J; junction bases left unmatched: 4. The CDR3 sequence is CASSTTGPYGYTF. The CDR3, as DNA: TGTGCCAGCAGCACGACAGGGCCCTATGGCTACACCTTC.

The chain combines TRBV6-6 with TRBJ1-2; D unresolved. The CDR3 runs to 14 residues. The ends were cut back, 0 bases at V and 2 bases at J, with 7 bases in the middle. Germline CDR1 is MNHNY and CDR2 is SVGAGI (reference sequence). The CDR3 nucleotides are TGTGCCAGCAGTTACTCGAAGCTAAACTATGGCTACACCTTC. Protein: CASSYSKLNYGYTF.

The table lists this clone with a few counts. V usage is TRBV19 and J usage is TRBJ2-5; 11 bases align to TRBD2. Germline CDR1 reads LNHDA; CDR2 reads SQIVND (reference sequence). CDR3 length equals 16 residues. V was pared by 5 bases and J by 4 bases, with 9 bases of the junction left unmatched. CDR3 in amino acids: CASSDSGGAVGETQYF. CDR3 sequence (DNA): TGTGCCAGTAGTGATAGCGGGGGGGCCGTGGGAGAGACCCAGTACTTC.

This chain connects TRBV28 to TRBJ1-2; the D gene is possibly TRBD1 (5 bases). With 2 bases removed from V and 3 bases from J, the gap between germline ends came to 16 bases. Germline assignment: CDR1 MDHEN and CDR2 SYDVKM. The CDR3 consists of 16 residues. The CDR3 DNA reads TGTGCCAGCAGTTTAGGGGGACCCGGAGGAGACTATGGCTACACCTTC. Protein product: CASSLGGPGGDYGYTF.

The rearrangement links TRBV18 to TRBJ2-2; a possible D gene is TRBD1 (6 bases). The CDR3 spans 15 residues. V shed 6 bases and J shed 0 bases, with 11 bases lying between them. Per germline, CDR1 KGHSH and CDR2 LQKENI. The CDR3 DNA reads TGTGCCAGCTCGCCCGGGACACCGAACACCGGGGAGCTGTTTTTT. This codes for CASSPGTPNTGELFF.

The chain recombines TRBV7-2 with TRBJ2-2; the D is unclear. V was cut by 1 base and J by 4 bases, with 16 bases left in between. The CDR3 contains 17 residues. Germline loops: CDR1 SGHTA, CDR2 FQGNSA. CDR3 amino acids: CASSLVHRTRITGELFF. The CDR3, as DNA: TGTGCCAGCAGCTTAGTCCACCGCACCCGAATCACCGGGGAGCTGTTTTTT.

The J gene is TRBJ2-7, the V gene TRBV28; perhaps D is TRBD1 or TRBD2 (5 bases each). Germline CDR1 MDHEN, CDR2 SYDVKM. The CDR3 consists of 14 residues. V gave up 7 bases and J gave up 5 bases, with 18 bases separating them. The CDR3 here is CASTIRDGRNEQYF. DNA for the CDR3: TGTGCCAGCACCATTCGGGACGGTCGTAACGAGCAGTACTTC.

DNA for the CDR3: TGTGCCACCAGCAGAGTCCCTAATTCACCCCTCCACTTT. It translates to CATSRVPNSPLHF. The rearrangement joins TRBV15 to TRBJ1-6; D ambiguous. CDR3 length equals 13 residues. Between the trimmed V and J ends, which lost 1 base and 6 bases, there was a span of 4 bases. In germline, CDR1 is LNHNV, CDR2 YYDKDF (reference sequence).

The genes are TRBV9 and TRBJ1-1; D not resolved. With 4 bases removed from V and 5 bases from J, the gap between germline ends came to 9 bases. In germline, CDR1 is SGDLS, CDR2 YYNGEE. The CDR3 is made up of 12 amino acids. DNA of the CDR3: TGTGCCAGCAGCCCAAATAAGACTGAAGCTTTCTTT. Translating it yields CASSPNKTEAFF.

This clone has more than one count but fewer than ten. The J gene is TRBJ1-5, the V gene TRBV4-1, with 7 bases fitting TRBD1. This CDR3 comprises 18 residues. The junction had 9 bases not matched to a gene; V was cut back by 0 bases and J by 1 base. Germline CDR1 reads MGHRA; CDR2 reads YSYEKL. CDR3 in amino acids: CASSQDVETGRSNQPQHF. DNA of the CDR3: TGCGCCAGCAGCCAAGATGTGGAGACAGGGAGGAGCAATCAGCCCCAGCATTTT.

The V call is TRBV2, the J call TRBJ2-1; 9 nucleotides align to TRBD2. The ends lost 8 bases at V and 6 bases at J; junction bases unmatched: 8. This CDR3 region has 14 residues. Germline lookup yields CDR1 SNHLY and CDR2 FYNNEI. CDR3 protein: CASAPGLAVNEQFF. The CDR3 DNA follows: TGTGCCAGCGCACCGGGACTAGCTGTCAATGAGCAGTTCTTC. The full variable domain, in which reference TRBV2 and TRBJ2-1 provide the parts outside the CDR3, is EPEVTQTPSHQVTQMGQEVILRCVPISNHLYFYWYRQILGQKVEFLVSFYNNEISEKSEIFDDQFSVERPDGSNFTLKIRSTKLEDSAMYFCASAPGLAVNEQFFGPGTRLTVL.

The V call is TRBV7-8, the J call TRBJ2-7; no firm D call. With 4 bases removed from V and 0 bases from J, the gap between germline ends came to 7 bases. The CDR3 is 13 amino acids. Germline values: CDR1 SGHVS, CDR2 FQNEAQ. The CDR3 spells CASSYSVSYEQYF. CDR3 sequence (DNA): TGTGCCAGCAGCTACTCAGTCTCCTACGAGCAGTACTTC. The variable domain in full, completed from reference TRBV7-8 and TRBJ2-7, reads GAGVSQSPRYKVAKRGQDVALRCDPISGHVSLFWYQQALGQGPEFLTYFQNEAQLDKSGLPSDRFFAERPEGSVSTLKIQRTQQEDSAVYLCASSYSVSYEQYFGPGTRLTVT.

This chain uses TRBV5-1 with TRBJ2-1; 14 positions match TRBD2. Germline V lookup: CDR1 SGHRS, CDR2 YFSETQ. The CDR3 runs to 15 residues. The junction had 11 bases not matched to a gene; V was cut back by 6 bases and J by 12 bases. DNA of the CDR3: TGCGCCAGCACAACTGGGACTAGCGGGGGTGCTATGCAGTTCTTC. Amino acid sequence: CASTTGTSGGAMQFF.

The CDR3: CASRTQGFITEAFF. The CDR3 nucleotides are TGTGCCAGCAGAACACAGGGTTTCATCACTGAAGCTTTCTTT. The gene calls are TRBV6-1 and TRBJ1-1; the D gene is possibly TRBD1 (6 bases). Trimming took 6 bases from V and 4 from J, leaving 15 bases between them. The length of the CDR3 is 14 residues. Looked up from germline, CDR1 is MNHNS and CDR2 is SASEGT.

CDR3 residues: CASSLGASYNSPLHF. In nucleotides, the CDR3 is TGTGCCAGCAGCTTAGGGGCCTCATATAATTCACCCCTCCACTTT. V is TRBV7-9 and J is TRBJ1-6, with no clear D. V lost 1 base, J lost 4 bases, and 8 bases lay in between. Germline V gene lookup returns CDR1 SEHNR and CDR2 FQNEAQ (reference sequence). This CDR3 has 15 residues.

The chain has TRBV6-1 and TRBJ1-1, with TRBD1 identical over 10 bases. This CDR3 comprises 15 residues. Trimming removed 7 bases from V and 4 bases from J; junction bases left unmatched: 9. Germline CDR1 and CDR2: MNHNS and SASEGT. Here the CDR3 DNA reads TGTGCCAGCACGAGGGACAGGGGACGGAGCACTGAAGCTTTCTTT. Amino acids: CASTRDRGRSTEAFF.

This clone was found once. V and J are TRBV7-2 and TRBJ1-3, with 9 nucleotides matching TRBD1. The CDR3 sequence is 16 residues long. Germline trimming cut 4 bases from V and 1 base from J; bases unmatched to any gene: 5. The germline V gene has CDR1 SGHTA and CDR2 FQGNSA. The CDR3 coding sequence is TGTGCCAGCAGCTCGTACAGGGGGCGATCTGGAAACACCATATATTTT. It translates to CASSSYRGRSGNTIYF. The entire variable domain, with the rest obtained from reference TRBV7-2 and TRBJ1-3, is as follows: GAGVSQSPSNKVTEKGKDVELRCDPISGHTALYWYRQSLGQGLEFLIYFQGNSAPDKSGLPSDRFSAERTGGSVSTLTIQRTQQEDSAVYLCASSSYRGRSGNTIYFGEGSWLTVV.

The rearrangement joins TRBV10-3 to TRBJ1-2, with D perhaps TRBD1 (5 bases). Trimming removed 3 bases at V and 1 base at J, with 12 bases between. Germline CDR1 ENHRY, CDR2 SYGVKD. This CDR3 has 15 residues. The CDR3 nucleotides are TGTGCCATCAGTGACCAGACAGCTTATAACTATGGCTACACCTTC. Its protein is CAISDQTAYNYGYTF.

The chain recombines TRBV9 with TRBJ2-7; TRBD2 matches 7 bases. Germline CDR1 reads SGDLS; CDR2 reads YYNGEE. The CDR3 totals 14 residues. Trimming at V came to 4 bases and at J to 4 bases, leaving 8 bases not matched to a gene. The CDR3 here is CASSTSPGGYEQYF. The CDR3 coding sequence is TGTGCCAGCAGCACCTCTCCCGGGGGGTACGAGCAGTACTTC.

This rearrangement joins TRBV29-1 to TRBJ2-7, with 7 bases matching TRBD1. CDR3 length: 13 residues. V lost 4 bases and J lost 3; bases outside the gene matches: 6. Germline V lookup: CDR1 SQVTM, CDR2 ANQGSEA. The CDR3, as DNA: TGCAGCGTTGTAAAGGGGGCCGGCTACGAGCAGTACTTC. Residues: CSVVKGAGYEQYF.

The chain joins TRBV5-6 to TRBJ1-3; D is undetermined. The CDR3 spans 17 residues. Trimming removed 1 base at V and 3 bases at J, with 17 bases between. CDR1 SGHDT and CDR2 YYEEEE come from the germline V gene. The CDR3 DNA is TGTGCCAGCAGCTTGTTTTCCGGGAAATTAAGTGGAAACACCATATATTTT. Its protein is CASSLFSGKLSGNTIYF. Full variable domain (missing parts from reference TRBV5-6 and TRBJ1-3): DAGVTQSPTHLIKTRGQQVTLRCSPKSGHDTVSWYQQALGQGPQFIFQYYEEEERQRGNFPDRFSGHQFPNYSSELNVNALLLGDSALYLCASSLFSGKLSGNTIYFGEGSWLTVV.

The CDR3: CASSYERHLGAFF. For the CDR3, the DNA is TGTGCCAGCAGTTACGAGAGACACCTCGGAGCTTTCTTT. V and J are TRBV6-5 and TRBJ1-1; D not resolved. Germline V gene data show CDR1 as MNHEY and CDR2 as SVGAGI. This CDR3 comprises 13 residues. V was clipped by 2 bases and J by 10 bases, with 14 bases between them.

This chain connects TRBV7-9 to TRBJ2-7; D remains ambiguous. Germline loops: CDR1 SEHNR, CDR2 FQNEAQ (reference sequence). With 5 bases removed from V and 12 bases from J, the gap between germline ends came to 14 bases. This CDR3 has 11 residues. The CDR3 region is CASSAGGGRYF. DNA for the CDR3: TGTGCCAGCAGCGCCGGCGGCGGACGGTACTTC.

The rearrangement joins TRBV5-3 to TRBJ1-4; D is possibly TRBD1 (6 bases). TRBV5-3 is designated an ORF whose function remains uncertain. V lost 4 bases and J lost 5, with 24 bases in between. The CDR3 has 18 amino acids. The CDR3 DNA follows: TGTGCCAGAAGCCGCTCCCGCACAGGGCGCGCGGGGAATGAAAAACTGTTTTTT. Its protein product is CARSRSRTGRAGNEKLFF.

This clone was observed a few times. This rearrangement joins TRBV6-6 to TRBJ2-3; D is tentatively TRBD1 or TRBD2 (6 bases each). Germline V gene lookup returns CDR1 MNHNY and CDR2 SVGAGI (reference sequence). CDR3 size: 14 residues. Trimming took 10 bases from V and 1 from J, leaving 15 bases between them. This CDR3 is CATRSEGGTDTQYF. Here the CDR3 DNA reads TGTGCCACCCGTTCGGAGGGGGGCACAGATACGCAGTATTTT.

V gene TRBV11-3 combines with J gene TRBJ2-7; D ambiguous. The germline V and J ends were trimmed by 5 bases and 3 bases, with 8 bases remaining between them. The germline V gene has CDR1 SGHNT and CDR2 YENEEA. The CDR3 totals 12 residues. CDR3 residues: CASSPNGYEQYF. CDR3 nucleotides: TGTGCCAGCAGCCCCAACGGCTACGAGCAGTACTTC.

V usage is TRBV7-2 and J usage is TRBJ1-2, with a tentative D call TRBD1 (6 bases). The germline V gene encodes CDR1 SGHTA and CDR2 FQGNSA. Trimming took 2 bases from V and 5 from J, leaving 24 bases between them. This CDR3 is 18 amino acids long. The CDR3 nucleotides read TGTGCCAGCAGCTTACCCCTACTTGGACAGCCATCCTGGTATGGCTACACCTTC. Encoded protein: CASSLPLLGQPSWYGYTF.

This sequence joins TRBV5-5 and TRBJ2-1, with 8 bases aligning to TRBD1. Germline trimming cut 3 bases from V and 3 bases from J; bases unmatched to any gene: 5. Germline CDR1 and CDR2: SGHKS and YYEKEE (reference sequence). CDR3 length: 15 amino acids. CDR3 in DNA: TGTGCCAGCAGCTGGCAGGGGGCCATCTACAATGAGCAGTTCTTC. It translates to CASSWQGAIYNEQFF.